Shown below are 14 T cell receptor beta chains from a single sample sequenced in a study of T cell changes during pregnancy in multiple sclerosis. The repertoire was sequenced with immunoSEQ multiplex PCR; TCRdb's copy has only in-frame clones and lacks some. Of about 61,000 clones listed, just under 90% are singletons. The sample in question was peripheral blood, obtained in the first trimester of pregnancy. The receptor set was obtained from a female donor in good health, enrolled as a control in a pregnancy study.

The chain carries TRBV5-1 and TRBJ2-7; 7 bases match TRBD1. In germline, CDR1 is SGHRS, CDR2 YFSETQ. J gave up 2 bases and V 4 bases, and 9 bases lay outside the gene matches. CDR3 length equals 15 residues. The CDR3 here is CASSVDRAIAYEQYF. Here the CDR3 DNA reads TGCGCCAGCAGCGTTGACAGGGCGATAGCCTACGAGCAGTACTTC.

The chain has TRBV5-6 and TRBJ1-5; TRBD1 aligns across 9 bases. Germline lookup yields CDR1 SGHDT and CDR2 YYEEEE. CDR3 size: 19 residues. V was pared by 3 bases and J by 4 bases, with 17 bases of the junction left unmatched. The chain's CDR3 is CASSSGGTGRSLWNQPQHF. In nucleotides, the CDR3 is TGTGCCAGCAGCTCGGGCGGGACAGGGCGTTCTTTATGGAATCAGCCCCAGCATTTT. The full variable domain, in which reference TRBV5-6 and TRBJ1-5 provide the parts outside the CDR3, is DAGVTQSPTHLIKTRGQQVTLRCSPKSGHDTVSWYQQALGQGPQFIFQYYEEEERQRGNFPDRFSGHQFPNYSSELNVNALLLGDSALYLCASSSGGTGRSLWNQPQHFGDGTRLSIL.

The chain has TRBV19 and TRBJ2-2, with 11 bases lining up with TRBD2. With 7 bases clipped from V and 6 bases from J, the junction kept 10 bases outside the gene matches. The CDR3 sequence is 16 residues long. Germline CDR1 reads LNHDA; CDR2 reads SQIVND (reference sequence). The CDR3, as DNA: TGTGCCAGTACCGGGACTAGCGGTGTTTGGCCCGGGGAGCTGTTTTTT. Residues: CASTGTSGVWPGELFF.

The genes are TRBV6-1 and TRBJ2-7, with D tentatively TRBD1 (5 bases). Trimming cost V 2 bases and J 7 bases, with 18 bases left between them. Germline-derived CDR1 and CDR2 are MNHNS and SASEGT. The CDR3 runs 15 residues. CDR3 coding DNA: TGTGCCAGCAGTGAAAGGGGCAGGCGTTCTGGTGAGCAGTACTTC. Its translation is CASSERGRRSGEQYF.

The chain links TRBV19 to TRBJ1-5; 9 bases are shared with TRBD1. The CDR3 covers 15 residues. Germline loops: CDR1 LNHDA, CDR2 SQIVND (reference sequence). V dropped 5 bases and J dropped 6; count of bases not matched to a gene: 8. The DNA for the CDR3 is TGTGCCAGTAGTTCCACAGGGGGCGGAGGTCAGCCCCAGCATTTT. This translates into CASSSTGGGGQPQHF.

The rearrangement joins TRBV2 to TRBJ2-7; unclear D gene. Germline CDR1 SNHLY, CDR2 FYNNEI. The CDR3 loop spans 14 amino acids. Trimming cost V 6 bases and J 0 bases, with 12 bases left between them. In DNA, the CDR3 is TGTGCCAGCAGCGCATACTCGGGCTCCTACGAGCAGTACTTC. Its translation is CASSAYSGSYEQYF. Supplemented by reference TRBV2 and TRBJ2-7, the full variable domain reads EPEVTQTPSHQVTQMGQEVILRCVPISNHLYFYWYRQILGQKVEFLVSFYNNEISEKSEIFDDQFSVERPDGSNFTLKIRSTKLEDSAMYFCASSAYSGSYEQYFGPGTRLTVT.

The gene calls are TRBV6-1 and TRBJ1-2, with a weak D call TRBD1 (6 bases). Trimming pared 0 bases from V and 1 base from J, leaving 15 bases between. Per germline, CDR1 MNHNS and CDR2 SASEGT. This CDR3 has 17 amino acids. CDR3 loop: CASSEAQLGASNYGYTF. For the CDR3, the DNA is TGTGCCAGCAGTGAAGCGCAATTGGGGGCAAGTAACTATGGCTACACCTTC.

This clone appeared once. The same CDR3 also results from other DNA sequences found in this sample. This chain connects TRBV27 to TRBJ2-7; tentatively, D is TRBD2 (6 bases). Trimming stripped 6 bases from V and 6 bases from J, with 9 bases between. This CDR3 contains 11 residues. Germline CDR1 MNHEY, CDR2 SMNVEV (reference sequence). CDR3 protein: CASSLGGEQYF. The CDR3 nucleotides read TGTGCCAGCAGCCTCGGGGGCGAGCAGTACTTC.

On this clone itself: Other DNA sequences in the same sample also yield this CDR3. V gene TRBV6-5 combines with J gene TRBJ1-1; D is unresolved. The germline CDR1 and CDR2 sequences are MNHEY and SVGAGI. V dropped 6 bases and J dropped 2 bases, with 7 bases sitting between them. CDR3 length: 12 amino acids. For the CDR3, the DNA is TGTGCCAGCAGCCGGGGTAACACTGAAGCTTTCTTT. Protein product: CASSRGNTEAFF.

V and J are TRBV7-9 and TRBJ2-1; TRBD1 matches at 7 bases. The germline CDR1 and CDR2 sequences are SEHNR and FQNEAQ (reference sequence). This CDR3 spans 15 amino acids. V lost 5 bases, J lost 0 bases, and 4 bases stayed unmatched. This CDR3 reads CASSDRESSYNEQFF. As DNA, the CDR3 is TGTGCCAGCAGCGACAGGGAAAGCTCCTACAATGAGCAGTTCTTC.

V usage is TRBV6-6 and J usage is TRBJ2-2; D uncertain. The germline CDR1 and CDR2 sequences are MNHNY and SVGAGI (reference sequence). This CDR3 spans 12 amino acids. V was clipped by 6 bases and J by 7 bases, with 9 bases between them. This CDR3 reads CASSPQNGELFF. The CDR3 DNA sequence: TGTGCCAGCAGCCCCCAGAACGGGGAGCTGTTTTTT.

This clone appeared a single time. The V call is TRBV6-6, the J call TRBJ2-5; D ambiguous. The CDR3 length is 15 residues. CDR1 is MNHNY, CDR2 SVGAGI, per germline (reference sequence). V was clipped by 0 bases and J by 2 bases, with 10 bases between them. CDR3 nucleotide sequence: TGTGCCAGCAGTTACTCGAATGCGAGGCAAGAGACCCAGTACTTC. Residues: CASSYSNARQETQYF.

The chain is built from TRBV6-1 and TRBJ1-1; unclear D gene. There are 14 residues in the CDR3. Germline CDR1 reads MNHNS; CDR2 reads SASEGT. The V end was cut by 5 bases, the J end by 8 bases, with 18 bases between. The chain's CDR3 is CASSKMALPEEAFF. In nucleotides, the CDR3 is TGTGCCAGCAGTAAGATGGCCCTGCCAGAAGAAGCTTTCTTT.

J is TRBJ1-2 and V is TRBV7-2, with D uncertain. V gave up 1 base and J gave up 5 bases, with 8 bases separating them. CDR1 and CDR2 (germline): SGHTA, FQGNSA. The CDR3 is made up of 13 amino acids. As DNA, the CDR3 is TGTGCCAGCAGCTTAGACAGCCTATATGGCTACACCTTC. It yields the protein CASSLDSLYGYTF.